A single sample is the source of the 16 T cell receptor beta chains below, sequenced in a study of blood T cell repertoires in COVID-19. Method: immunoSEQ multiplex PCR; TCRdb's copy keeps in-frame clones and lacks some. This sample has fewer than 350,000 clones; 88% occur once, and the top ten carry 9% to 9.5%. The sample comprised peripheral blood. The receptors originated from a man in his late teens or twenties with active or convalescent COVID-19.

The chain employs TRBV12-3 or TRBV12-4 and TRBJ1-6, with TRBD1 identical over 7 bases. The CDR3 contains 13 residues. V was clipped by 8 bases and J by 7 bases; unmatched bases: 5. CDR3 region: CASCLQGNSPLHF. The CDR3 coding sequence is TGTGCCAGCTGCTTACAGGGGAATTCACCCCTCCACTTT.

The chain carries TRBV19 and TRBJ1-1; the D gene is possibly TRBD1 (5 bases). This CDR3 has 15 amino acids. Germline assignment: CDR1 LNHDA and CDR2 SQIVND (reference sequence). Trimming shortened V by 3 bases and J by 1 base, and 12 bases separated the two germline ends. CDR3 DNA: TGTGCCAGTAGTATGATGACAGCCAAGAACACTGAAGCTTTCTTT. Protein: CASSMMTAKNTEAFF.

The rearrangement links TRBV15 to TRBJ2-7; D gene uncertain. Trimming cost V 0 bases and J 0 bases, with 12 bases left between them. CDR3 length: 16 amino acids. Germline V gene sequence: CDR1 LNHNV, CDR2 YYDKDF (reference sequence). The CDR3 protein is CATSRDGRLISYEQYF. The CDR3 nucleotides are TGTGCCACCAGCAGAGATGGTCGACTCATCTCCTACGAGCAGTACTTC.

In DNA form, the CDR3 reads TGTGCCAGCAGCTTAGCTAACGAACTCGCGAACACCGGGGAGCTGTTTTTT. Translating it yields CASSLANELANTGELFF. The V call is TRBV7-2, the J call TRBJ2-2; D unresolved. The CDR3 loop spans 17 amino acids. Per germline, CDR1 SGHTA and CDR2 FQGNSA. Trimming removed 0 bases from V and 0 bases from J, with 11 bases in between.

The rearrangement links TRBV5-1 to TRBJ1-5; maybe TRBD1 (6 bases). Trimming pared 0 bases from V and 3 bases from J, leaving 10 bases between. CDR3 length: 15 amino acids. In germline, CDR1 is SGHRS, CDR2 YFSETQ. The CDR3 loop is CASSLDWGLNQPQHF. For the CDR3, the DNA is TGCGCCAGCAGCTTGGATTGGGGGCTCAATCAGCCCCAGCATTTT.

J is TRBJ2-1 and V is TRBV4-1, with TRBD2 matching 10 bases. Trimming removed 4 bases from V and 9 bases from J; junction bases left unmatched: 9. The CDR3 covers 15 residues. The germline CDR1 and CDR2 sequences are MGHRA and YSYEKL. CDR3 protein: CASSPGLAGVGEQFF. In DNA, the CDR3 is TGCGCCAGCAGCCCCGGGCTAGCGGGGGTGGGTGAGCAGTTCTTC.

On this clone itself: One end of the junction does not line up with germline, which may come from a read error. The V call is TRBV29-1, the J call TRBJ1-2; 8 bases match TRBD1. CDR1 and CDR2 (germline): SQVTM, ANQGSEA. The CDR3 has 13 residues. This chain's CDR3 is CSVEQGAKYGYTF. For the CDR3, the DNA is TGCAGCGTTGAACAGGGGGCTAAGTATGGCTACACCTTC.

The chain uses TRBV9 and TRBJ2-1; 7 bases fit TRBD1. The V and J ends lost 3 bases and 7 bases, in that order; junction bases with no gene match: 10. Germline-derived CDR1 and CDR2 are SGDLS and YYNGEE. This CDR3 region has 15 residues. The CDR3 DNA reads TGTGCCAGCAGCGATGGGGACAGCCAGGCGAATGAGCAGTTCTTC. It translates to CASSDGDSQANEQFF.

The chain uses TRBV25-1 and TRBJ2-5; 14 bases agree with TRBD2. V shed 7 bases and J 5 bases; nucleotides not matched to a gene: 9. Germline values: CDR1 MGHDK, CDR2 SYGVNS. The CDR3 covers 16 residues. The CDR3 sequence: CASIRLAGGPSETQYF. Written as DNA, the CDR3 is TGTGCCAGCATCCGACTAGCGGGGGGGCCGAGTGAGACCCAGTACTTC.

This clone was observed once. This chain links TRBV5-1 with TRBJ1-2, with TRBD1 matching over 8 bases. The CDR3 length is 15 residues. Germline values: CDR1 SGHRS, CDR2 YFSETQ. V lost 4 bases and J lost 4; bases outside the gene matches: 9. CDR3 DNA: TGCGCCAGCAGCGTAGGGGACAGGCCCCTCTATGGCTACACCTTC. It is translated as CASSVGDRPLYGYTF.

The genes are TRBV28 and TRBJ2-2, with TRBD2 matching over 9 bases. In germline, CDR1 is MDHEN, CDR2 SYDVKM. The CDR3 spans 15 residues. V lost 2 bases and J lost 5; bases outside the gene matches: 3. The CDR3 protein is CASSLRGGVTGELFF. CDR3 coding DNA: TGTGCCAGCAGTTTACGCGGGGGGGTGACCGGGGAGCTGTTTTTT.

The chain recombines TRBV6-4 with TRBJ1-2, with D perhaps matching TRBD1 (6 bases). Germline CDR1 and CDR2: MRHNA and SNTAGT. CDR3 size: 14 residues. Trimming removed 6 bases at V and 2 bases at J, with 13 bases between. CDR3 loop: CASSETGSNYGYTF. CDR3 nucleotide sequence: TGTGCCAGCAGCGAGACAGGCTCCAACTATGGCTACACCTTC.

This chain connects TRBV19 to TRBJ2-7; D remains ambiguous. Trimming took off 1 base at V and 3 bases at J, with 7 bases between the two ends. The CDR3 runs to 13 residues. Germline CDR1 and CDR2: LNHDA and SQIVND (reference sequence). CDR3 in amino acids: CASSIGGFYEQYF. The CDR3 bases are TGTGCCAGTAGTATAGGAGGCTTCTACGAGCAGTACTTC.

This chain links TRBV11-1 with TRBJ2-1; possibly TRBD2 for D (6 bases). The CDR3 runs 14 residues. V lost 1 base and J lost 7, with 11 bases in between. CDR1 is SGHAT and CDR2 is FQDESV in the germline V gene (reference sequence). The CDR3 DNA follows: TGTGCCAGCAGCTTAGTTGTTAGCGGTAATGAGCAGTTCTTC. It encodes CASSLVVSGNEQFF.

The chain is built from TRBV10-1 and TRBJ1-6; D is ambiguous. V lost 0 bases and J lost 9, with 6 bases in between. The CDR3 runs to 13 residues. Germline V lookup: CDR1 WNHNN, CDR2 SYGVQD (reference sequence). CDR3 in amino acids: CASSESTTSPLHF. The CDR3, as DNA: TGCGCCAGCAGTGAGTCGACAACTTCACCCCTCCACTTT.

The chain has TRBV5-1 and TRBJ1-2; no clear D gene. V lost 4 bases to trimming and J lost 4 bases, with 8 bases between them. The CDR3 contains 12 residues. CDR1 and CDR2 from the germline V gene are SGHRS and YFSETQ. The CDR3 protein is CASSAGSYGYTF. The CDR3 region has the DNA TGCGCCAGCAGCGCCGGGAGCTATGGCTACACCTTC. The whole variable domain, remainder taken from reference TRBV5-1 and TRBJ1-2, is KAGVTQTPRYLIKTRGQQVTLSCSPISGHRSVSWYQQTPGQGLQFLFEYFSETQRNKGNFPGRFSGRQFSNSRSEMNVSTLELGDSALYLCASSAGSYGYTFGSGTRLTVV.